The present T cell receptor beta chain was sequenced within a study of blood T cell repertoires in COVID-19. Method: immunoSEQ multiplex PCR; TCRdb's copy keeps in-frame clones and lacks some. Of 300,000 to 400,000 clones detected, approximately 91% appear once; the ten largest clones hold approximately 7.3%. Per the germline V gene, CDR1 is SEHNR and CDR2 is FQNEAQ (reference sequence). V lost 5 bases, J lost 8 bases, and 10 bases lay in between. The CDR3 spans 12 residues. The chain joins TRBV7-9 to TRBJ2-1, with a possible D match to TRBD1 (6 bases). The receptor comes from a woman in her 70s with COVID-19, enrolled during active disease. The sequencing input was peripheral blood. In DNA form, the CDR3 reads TGTGCCAGCAGCCAGGGGTTCTATGAGCAGTTCTTC. This sequence encodes CASSQGFYEQFF.